A selection of T cell receptor beta chains follows, all from one sample in a study of shared clonotypes between healthy human individuals. Clones were sequenced by immunoSEQ multiplex PCR, and TCRdb holds only the in-frame ones, with some missing. Here the sample spans about 600,000 clones, roughly 79% being singletons. Specimen: PBMCs. These receptors were taken from a woman in her thirties or forties in good health. Some clones in this sample may be carry-over from other donors' samples. CDR3s include the opening cysteine and the closing phenylalanine or tryptophan. The order of the fields is V gene, D gene, clone size, CDR3 protein. A D gene is named only where the DNA matches it firmly. Size tells how often a clone was seen (once, few, many) or the class of an expanded clone, and some rows leave it out.

>TRBV7-8|TRBD1|many
CASSPTGNQETQYF
>TRBV30|TRBD1|-
CAWTAGTGGAETQYF
>TRBV27|-|-
CASSSSTGVGYGYTF
>TRBV7-2|TRBD2|-
CASSLMSTSSSGELFF
>TRBV7-3|-|-
CASSLYRVTGELFF
>TRBV19|-|-
CASSPSEQVLNTEAFF
>TRBV30|-|-
CAWKINRDTEAFF
>TRBV19|-|few
CASSKGQAAGQPQHF
>TRBV4-2|-|-
CASSLTPYEQYF
>TRBV5-4|TRBD2|-
CASSLARLASTDTQYF
>TRBV7-6|-|-
CASSLEPSSDTGELFF
>TRBV18|-|-
CASSPLVLSATNEKLFF
>TRBV4-3|-|-
CASSQSPTGANVLTF
>TRBV7-9|-|-
CASSLVSVRGAQPQHF
>TRBV29-1|TRBD1|few
CSVTDRVETQYF
>TRBV4-3|TRBD2|-
CASSPGLAGHPSYNEQFF
>TRBV9|-|once
CASSVGGGTGETQYF
>TRBV25-1|-|-
CASRQGSDQPQHF
>TRBV4-3|-|once
CASSQDPPGDYNEQFF
>TRBV7-2|-|few
CASSLAAGHVTQYF
>TRBV9|-|-
CASSPGGLQETQYF
>TRBV5-4|TRBD2|-
CASSLRLAANNEQFF
>TRBV7-9|TRBD2|-
CASSPLRAGVGGEQYF
>TRBV15|-|-
CATSRVGVQETQYF
>TRBV30|TRBD1|-
CAWSPGTGHYNEQFF
>TRBV18|-|-
CASSPRDGTYEQYF
>TRBV28|-|-
CASSLSRGRNQPQHF
>TRBV9|-|few
CASSVGTDQPQHF
>TRBV19|-|-
CASRYIAGANVLTF
>TRBV7-9|-|-
CASSPFLSSGNTIYF
>TRBV15|-|-
CATSGWDTGELFF
>TRBV10-3|TRBD2|once
CAISGPTSGSYEQYF
>TRBV14|TRBD2|-
CASSPLAGGPNNEQFF
>TRBV18|TRBD2|-
CASSPPGLARPNTQYF
>TRBV15|TRBD1|-
CATSVDRGSNQPQHF
>TRBV7-6|TRBD1|-
CASSTGQRQETQYF
>TRBV6-1|-|-
CASSDGWMTLYEQYF
>TRBV6-5|-|many
CASSSEQPQHF
>TRBV10-3|TRBD1|-
CAITGQGAYGYTF
>TRBV11-2|TRBD1|-
CASSSDRGSQPQHF
>TRBV28|-|-
CASHRGTNYGYTF
>TRBV5-4|TRBD1|-
CASSWDRVNTEAFF
>TRBV18|-|-
CASSPSSSGGADTQYF
>TRBV5-1|TRBD1|-
CASRGQGVAYEQYF
>TRBV2|TRBD1|-
CASSEGTGSITEAFF
>TRBV4-2|-|-
CASSQDALYNEQFF
>TRBV30|-|-
CAWTAGTIQETQYF
>TRBV7-2|-|-
CASSTHRVRGEKLFF
>TRBV18|TRBD1|-
CASSPPGTGTGNTIYF
>TRBV30|-|-
CAWRSLGKNIQYF
>TRBV11-2|TRBD2|-
CASSWGLAEETQYF
>TRBV6-1|-|-
CASSAPIQYF
>TRBV11-2|-|-
CASSFGEWSTEAFF
>TRBV27|-|-
CASSGLRMGYEQFF
>TRBV7-3|TRBD2|-
CASSLGRLAGRHEQFF
>TRBV27|-|-
CASSYKGGTEAFF